This entry lists 27 T cell receptor beta chains sequenced from one sample in a study of shared clonotypes between healthy human individuals. Only in-frame clones appear in the TCRdb table, and some are missing; sequencing was by immunoSEQ multiplex PCR. The sample has 730,000 or so clones, about two thirds seen once; the top ten hold under 2%. The sequencing input was memory CD4+ T cells sorted from blood. As for subset: CD45RA-negative fraction. The receptor set was obtained from a young woman in good health.

The chain has TRBV25-1 and TRBJ2-7; D gene uncertain. With 3 bases removed from V and 5 bases from J, the gap between germline ends came to 11 bases. Germline V gene lookup returns CDR1 MGHDK and CDR2 SYGVNS. The CDR3 consists of 13 residues. The CDR3 bases are TGTGCCAGCAGTGAGCTACATCTCGACGAGCAGTACTTC. This gives the protein CASSELHLDEQYF.

The V gene is TRBV4-1, the J gene TRBJ2-2; the D call may be TRBD1 or TRBD2 (5 bases each). The CDR3 totals 17 residues. V was cut by 4 bases and J by 4 bases, with 19 bases left in between. Germline CDR1 is MGHRA and CDR2 is YSYEKL. The CDR3 here is CASSRTWGEGSTGELFF. The CDR3 nucleotides read TGCGCCAGCAGCCGTACTTGGGGAGAGGGGAGCACCGGGGAGCTGTTTTTT.

The chain employs TRBV6-1 and TRBJ1-1; the D gene is possibly TRBD1 (6 bases). The CDR3 is 14 residues long. Germline values: CDR1 MNHNS, CDR2 SASEGT. Trimming shortened V by 5 bases and J by 5 bases, and 15 bases separated the two germline ends. CDR3 protein: CASSTQMGATEAFF. The CDR3 coding sequence is TGTGCCAGCAGTACCCAGATGGGGGCAACTGAAGCTTTCTTT.

V usage is TRBV5-4 and J usage is TRBJ1-1; D is unclear. This CDR3 has 13 residues. Per germline, CDR1 SGHNT and CDR2 YYREEE (reference sequence). V was clipped by 5 bases and J by 11 bases, with 19 bases between them. CDR3 nucleotides: TGTGCCAGCAGTAACACTGTGGCGAGTCGCGCTTTCTTT. As protein: CASSNTVASRAFF.

V usage is TRBV10-1 and J usage is TRBJ2-7; D possibly corresponds to TRBD1 (6 bases). Germline values: CDR1 WNHNN, CDR2 SYGVQD (reference sequence). Trimming pared 6 bases from V and 2 bases from J, leaving 17 bases between. The CDR3 has 15 residues. Written as DNA, the CDR3 is TGCGCCAGCAGCGGAGACAGGTCACCTACCTACGAGCAGTACTTC. Translation: CASSGDRSPTYEQYF.

This chain links TRBV11-2 with TRBJ2-2, with 7 bases identical to TRBD1. CDR1 is SGHAT, CDR2 FQNNGV, per germline. The length of the CDR3 is 16 residues. The V gene end was trimmed by 3 bases and the J gene end by 3 bases; junction bases not matched to a gene: 7. Here the CDR3 DNA reads TGTGCCAGCAGCTTCGGGAAGACAGGGTACACCGGGGAGCTGTTTTTT. Translation gives CASSFGKTGYTGELFF.

This clone showed up just a few times. The chain joins TRBV5-6 to TRBJ2-1; 8 positions agree with TRBD2. Germline V lookup: CDR1 SGHDT, CDR2 YYEEEE. The CDR3 covers 13 residues. With V trimmed by 4 bases and J by 8 bases, 5 bases remained unmatched. For the CDR3, the DNA is TGTGCCAGCAGCCCCCGGACTAGCCATGAGCAGTTCTTC. Translation gives CASSPRTSHEQFF.

V is TRBV7-2 and J is TRBJ2-3; D not certain. Germline CDR1 and CDR2: SGHTA and FQGNSA. Between the trimmed V and J ends, which lost 1 base and 2 bases, there was a span of 13 bases. This CDR3 is built from 16 residues. CDR3: CASSLGGSTNTDTQYF. CDR3 in DNA: TGTGCCAGCAGCTTAGGGGGTAGCACCAACACAGATACGCAGTATTTT.

The chain combines TRBV18 with TRBJ1-5, with a weak D call TRBD1 (5 bases). The CDR3 spans 13 residues. Trimming cost V 6 bases and J 5 bases, with 11 bases left between them. Germline CDR1 KGHSH, CDR2 LQKENI. The chain's CDR3 is CASSTGVDQPQHF. CDR3 coding DNA: TGTGCCAGCTCCACGGGGGTGGATCAGCCCCAGCATTTT.

Points on this clone: This specimen includes other DNA sequences encoding the same CDR3. The genes are TRBV5-4 and TRBJ1-1; D gene unclear. V lost 3 bases and J 1 base, leaving 4 bases between the germline ends. The CDR3 extends over 12 amino acids. Germline CDR1 and CDR2: SGHNT and YYREEE (reference sequence). The CDR3 sequence: CASSSPNTEAFF. The DNA of the CDR3 is TGTGCCAGCAGCTCCCCGAACACTGAAGCTTTCTTT.

The chain joins TRBV6-4 to TRBJ2-6; D remains unclear. CDR3 length equals 14 residues. The V end was cut by 2 bases, the J end by 3 bases, with 5 bases between. Germline assignment: CDR1 MRHNA and CDR2 SNTAGT. DNA of the CDR3: TGTGCCAGCAGTGACCAGTTTGGGGCCAACGTCCTGACTTTC. Encoded protein: CASSDQFGANVLTF.

The CDR3 is CASSTSDRSLSYGYTF. The CDR3 coding sequence is TGTGCCAGCAGCACCTCAGACAGGTCATTATCCTATGGCTACACCTTC. The chain links TRBV9 to TRBJ1-2; D possibly corresponds to TRBD1 (6 bases). The CDR3 runs to 16 residues. CDR1 and CDR2 from the germline V gene are SGDLS and YYNGEE. With 4 bases removed from V and 4 bases from J, the gap between germline ends came to 20 bases. The whole variable domain, remainder taken from reference TRBV9 and TRBJ1-2, is DSGVTQTPKHLITATGQRVTLRCSPRSGDLSVYWYQQSLDQGLQFLIQYYNGEERAKGNILERFSAQQFPDLHSELNLSSLELGDSALYFCASSTSDRSLSYGYTFGSGTRLTVV.

The chain joins TRBV5-4 to TRBJ2-1, with D unclear. The V and J ends lost 0 bases and 4 bases respectively, with 11 bases between them. Germline CDR1 reads SGHNT; CDR2 reads YYREEE (reference sequence). The CDR3 extends over 15 amino acids. The chain's CDR3 is CASSLVMAAYNEQFF. DNA of the CDR3: TGTGCCAGCAGCTTGGTAATGGCTGCATACAATGAGCAGTTCTTC.

This chain joins TRBV30 and TRBJ1-1, with D uncertain. Germline loops: CDR1 GTSNPN, CDR2 SVGIG (reference sequence). The CDR3 is 15 amino acids. V lost 0 bases to trimming and J lost 1 base, with 12 bases between them. The CDR3 DNA reads TGTGCCTGGAGTGTAGGCGGCGCAGGGAACACTGAAGCTTTCTTT. Translating gives CAWSVGGAGNTEAFF.

The genes are TRBV5-1 and TRBJ2-7, with 7 bases lining up with TRBD1. V shed 0 bases, J shed 2 bases, and the junction held 5 bases outside the gene matches. This CDR3 spans 15 amino acids. Germline-derived CDR1 and CDR2 are SGHRS and YFSETQ. The CDR3 sequence is CASSLGVRGTYEQYF. For the CDR3, the DNA is TGCGCCAGCAGCTTGGGGGTCAGGGGGACCTACGAGCAGTACTTC.

This sequence joins TRBV28 and TRBJ1-5; unclear D gene. The V end lost 9 bases, the J end lost 11 bases, and 17 bases lay between the germline ends. Germline CDR1 reads MDHEN; CDR2 reads SYDVKM. This CDR3 has 12 residues. DNA for the CDR3: TGTGCCAGTTGGGGTACATATTCAGCCCAGCATTTT. Its translation: CASWGTYSAQHF.

This clone was seen a few times. The chain employs TRBV27 and TRBJ2-1, with D hard to call. V dropped 0 bases and J dropped 12 bases, with 12 bases sitting between them. CDR1 is MNHEY and CDR2 is SMNVEV in the germline V gene (reference sequence). This CDR3 has 13 residues. The CDR3 protein is CASSLSRPTGQFF. The CDR3 DNA reads as TGTGCCAGCAGTTTATCTCGACCAACGGGGCAGTTCTTC.

The V gene is TRBV2, the J gene TRBJ2-7; 13 bases match TRBD2. The V gene end was trimmed by 7 bases and the J gene end by 0 bases; junction bases not matched to a gene: 9. Germline CDR1 is SNHLY and CDR2 is FYNNEI. The CDR3 consists of 17 residues. CDR3 residues: CASTHPGLAGSSYEQYF. As DNA, the CDR3 is TGTGCCAGCACCCACCCGGGACTAGCGGGGAGCTCCTACGAGCAGTACTTC.

This chain links TRBV29-1 with TRBJ2-5, with TRBD1 matching 7 bases. The better agreement between TRBJ2-7 and the DNA end casts doubt on the J call. The germline CDR1 and CDR2 sequences are SQVTM and ANQGSEA. This CDR3 is 14 amino acids long. The CDR3 reads CSARDRINSYEQYF. The CDR3 DNA follows: TGCAGCGCAAGGGACAGAATAAACTCCTACGAGCAGTACTTC.

The gene calls are TRBV4-2 and TRBJ1-4; D uncertain. Trimming removed 4 bases at V and 5 bases at J, with 14 bases between. The CDR3 covers 15 residues. Germline lookup yields CDR1 LGHNA and CDR2 YNFKEQ. CDR3 loop: CASSPGNGGNEKLFF. For the CDR3, the DNA is TGTGCCAGCAGCCCAGGTAACGGAGGGAATGAAAAACTGTTTTTT.

J is TRBJ1-5 and V is TRBV19, with unresolved D. The CDR3 is 12 amino acids. Germline loops: CDR1 LNHDA, CDR2 SQIVND (reference sequence). Trimming stripped 7 bases from V and 3 bases from J, with 7 bases between. In DNA, the CDR3 is TGTGCCAGTACTAGCCCCAATCAGCCCCAGCATTTT. This gives the protein CASTSPNQPQHF.

The chain employs TRBV29-1 and TRBJ2-7; 7 bases line up with TRBD2. With 4 bases clipped from V and 3 bases from J, the junction kept 9 bases outside the gene matches. This CDR3 region has 14 residues. Germline CDR1 is SQVTM and CDR2 is ANQGSEA. CDR3 in DNA: TGCAGCGTTGGGGGGGGAGTGGTGAACTACGAGCAGTACTTC. This sequence encodes CSVGGGVVNYEQYF.

J is TRBJ2-1 and V is TRBV25-1; 7 nucleotides agree with TRBD1. Germline V gene data show CDR1 as MGHDK and CDR2 as SYGVNS. Trimming cost V 3 bases and J 1 base; bases outside gene matches: 6. The CDR3 has 16 amino acids. This CDR3 reads CASSDEETGSYNEQFF. In nucleotides, the CDR3 is TGTGCCAGCAGTGACGAGGAGACAGGGTCCTACAATGAGCAGTTCTTC.

The chain has TRBV9 and TRBJ2-5; D unclear. V gave up 4 bases and J gave up 5 bases, with 9 bases separating them. Per the germline V gene, CDR1 is SGDLS and CDR2 is YYNGEE. The CDR3 is 12 amino acids. The CDR3 DNA reads TGTGCCAGCAGCAGAAACGGGGAGACCCAGTACTTC. Protein: CASSRNGETQYF.

A note on this clone: Different DNA sequences within this sample yield the same CDR3. The CDR3 DNA reads as TGCGCCAGCAGCTTAGGGGGACAGCAAGAGACCCAGTACTTC. Residues: CASSLGGQQETQYF. The chain uses TRBV5-1 and TRBJ2-5; 7 nucleotides line up with TRBD1. The CDR3 runs to 14 residues. V dropped 2 bases and J dropped 2; count of bases not matched to a gene: 3. CDR1 and CDR2 from the germline V gene are SGHRS and YFSETQ.

This sequence joins TRBV6-5 and TRBJ1-2; D not certain. The CDR3 has 13 amino acids. V lost 8 bases and J 7 bases, leaving 17 bases between the germline ends. Germline CDR1 reads MNHEY; CDR2 reads SVGAGI. The CDR3 region is CASRAGLFGGYTF. The CDR3 coding sequence is TGTGCCAGCCGGGCGGGTCTTTTCGGTGGCTACACCTTC.

This clone was seen more than once but under ten times. The rearrangement links TRBV7-2 to TRBJ2-5; D uncertain. From germline, CDR1 is SGHTA and CDR2 FQGNSA. The CDR3 loop spans 14 amino acids. V was trimmed by 6 bases and J by 0 bases, leaving 11 bases between them. This chain's CDR3 is CASSLDWNQETQYF. Written as DNA, the CDR3 is TGTGCCAGCAGTCTCGACTGGAACCAAGAGACCCAGTACTTC.